The 8 T cell receptor beta chains in this list originate from one sample, sequenced in a study of shared clonotypes between healthy human individuals. CD8 cells classed as naive were CD45RO-negative and positively selected for CCR7, excluding terminally differentiated effector memory CD45RA+ cells. The repertoire was sequenced with immunoSEQ multiplex PCR; TCRdb's copy has only in-frame clones and lacks some. In the table there are around 2,000,000 clones, just over 90% of which are singletons. Sequencing used naive CD8+ T cells from PBMCs. Receptors were obtained from a man aged 18 to 30 in good health. Some clones in this sample may be carry-over from other donors' samples.

The rearrangement uses TRBV19 and TRBJ2-3, with 12 bases lining up with TRBD1. Germline CDR1 LNHDA, CDR2 SQIVND (reference sequence). With V trimmed by 4 bases and J by 5 bases, 4 bases remained unmatched. The CDR3 runs to 15 residues. The CDR3 is CASSTRDRGQDTQYF. The CDR3, as DNA: TGTGCCAGTAGTACCCGGGACAGGGGGCAAGATACGCAGTATTTT.

The chain is built from TRBV11-2 and TRBJ2-5; tentative D call: TRBD2 (6 bases). The CDR3 covers 16 residues. The V end lost 2 bases, the J end lost 5 bases, and 18 bases lay between the germline ends. Germline CDR1 and CDR2: SGHAT and FQNNGV. This chain's CDR3 is CASSLTGSGSAETQYF. The CDR3 bases are TGTGCCAGCAGCTTAACTGGCTCCGGGAGTGCTGAGACCCAGTACTTC.

CDR3 loop: CDTYRDSPNEKLFF. For the CDR3, the DNA is TGTGACACCTACCGGGACAGCCCTAATGAAAAACTGTTTTTT. J is TRBJ1-4 and V is TRBV10-3, with TRBD1 matching over 7 bases. The CDR3 runs 14 residues. Looked up from germline, CDR1 is ENHRY and CDR2 is SYGVKD.

The V and J genes are TRBV19 and TRBJ1-1, with 8 bases that match TRBD1. CDR3 size: 14 residues. J lost 2 bases, V lost 7 bases, and 6 bases had no gene match. CDR1 and CDR2 from the germline V gene are LNHDA and SQIVND (reference sequence). CDR3 amino acids: CASTTGEVNTEAFF. The CDR3 DNA reads TGTGCCAGTACGACAGGGGAGGTTAACACTGAAGCTTTCTTT.

This clone was observed once. The gene calls are TRBV7-9 and TRBJ2-5, with D possibly called TRBD1 or TRBD2 (5 bases each). The V and J ends lost 5 bases and 5 bases respectively, with 15 bases between them. The CDR3 is 14 amino acids. CDR1 is SEHNR, CDR2 FQNEAQ, per germline (reference sequence). This chain's CDR3 is CASSLLPEGETQYF. The CDR3 DNA is TGTGCCAGCAGCCTGCTTCCAGAGGGGGAGACCCAGTACTTC.

V usage is TRBV4-1 and J usage is TRBJ2-7; 7 nucleotides align to TRBD1. With 2 bases clipped from V and 2 bases from J, the junction kept 9 bases outside the gene matches. This CDR3 region has 16 residues. Germline V CDR1 and CDR2: MGHRA, YSYEKL. DNA for the CDR3: TGCGCCAGCAGCCAAAGTATAGGGACAGTACCCTACGAGCAGTACTTC. Residues: CASSQSIGTVPYEQYF.

Details on this clone: This specimen includes other DNA sequences encoding the same CDR3. V usage is TRBV9 and J usage is TRBJ2-1, with 9 bases matching TRBD2. The CDR3 spans 13 residues. The J segment lost 9 bases and the V segment lost 0 bases, leaving 1 base of the junction unmatched. The germline V gene encodes CDR1 SGDLS and CDR2 YYNGEE. The DNA for the CDR3 is TGTGCCAGCAGCGTAGTTAGCGGGGGTGAGCAGTTCTTC. Translated, it gives CASSVVSGGEQFF. Looking up the rest from reference TRBV9 and TRBJ2-1 gives the full variable domain: DSGVTQTPKHLITATGQRVTLRCSPRSGDLSVYWYQQSLDQGLQFLIQYYNGEERAKGNILERFSAQQFPDLHSELNLSSLELGDSALYFCASSVVSGGEQFFGPGTRLTVL.

V is TRBV28 and J is TRBJ2-1, with D hard to call. Deletions cut 3 bases from V and 0 bases from J, with 9 bases between. Germline V gene sequence: CDR1 MDHEN, CDR2 SYDVKM. The CDR3 contains 15 residues. The CDR3 DNA reads TGTGCCAGCAGTTTGCGCGTCCGCTCCTACAATGAGCAGTTCTTC. Protein sequence: CASSLRVRSYNEQFF. Variable domain in full (rest from reference TRBV28 and TRBJ2-1): DVKVTQSSRYLVKRTGEKVFLECVQDMDHENMFWYRQDPGLGLRLIYFSYDVKMKEKGDIPEGYSVSREKKERFSLILESASTNQTSMYLCASSLRVRSYNEQFFGPGTRLTVL.